Sequencing of this TCR beta chain was carried out in a study of siplizumab effects on memory and regulatory T cells. Produced via immunoSEQ multiplex PCR; TCRdb's table is partial and in-frame only. Among some 6,000 clones, roughly 64% were seen once, and the ten largest hold 14% to 15%. Turning to this clone: What it recognizes is unknown.

Overall study results and limits: Confirmation was lacking for the suppressive function of proliferating Tregs derived from siplizumab cultures.

The CDR3 totals 17 residues. J lost 0 bases, V lost 3 bases, and 10 bases had no gene match. Germline V CDR1 and CDR2: MDHEN, SYDVKM. The chain couples TRBV28 to TRBJ1-1, with 7 bases aligning to TRBD1. The sample taken for sequencing was effector memory CD8+ T cells sorted from blood. The subset denotes: unstimulated CD8+ effector memory T cells. The receptor comes from a human donor in good health. CDR3 DNA sequence: TGTGCCAGCAGTTTGGGTGGAGCAGGGGGGGTGAACACTGAAGCTTTCTTT. Translation: CASSLGGAGGVNTEAFF.